The source of this T cell receptor beta chain is a study of blood T cells in healthy people across ages. The sample holds a few counts of this clonotype. Sample-barcoded 5' priming and a J-beta primer mix drove a second PCR of 7 to 11 cycles. Carrying 12 random nucleotides, a template-switch adaptor labeled each individual cDNA molecule. Using its own MiXCR run on the 5' RACE reads, TCRdb lists one record per CDR3 protein. This table has approximately 780,000 distinct CDR3 sequences, around 24% appearing once. Every donor gave 9 to 10 milliliters of peripheral blood. The sample was also linked to a second study, of T cells of mothers and their children. That study reports: Related mother-child pairs showed slightly higher but non-significant overlap than unrelated pairs.

Sequenced input: blood. This TCR came from a boy between 10 and 17 years old in good health.

The CDR3 is CASSLQYAGSYEQYF. In nucleotides, the CDR3 is TGTGCCAGCAGTTTACAGTACGCCGGAAGCTACGAGCAGTACTTC. This rearrangement joins TRBV12-3 or TRBV12-4 to TRBJ2-5; D unclear. The J call is in doubt because the DNA end fits TRBJ2-7 better. CDR3 length: 15 amino acids.